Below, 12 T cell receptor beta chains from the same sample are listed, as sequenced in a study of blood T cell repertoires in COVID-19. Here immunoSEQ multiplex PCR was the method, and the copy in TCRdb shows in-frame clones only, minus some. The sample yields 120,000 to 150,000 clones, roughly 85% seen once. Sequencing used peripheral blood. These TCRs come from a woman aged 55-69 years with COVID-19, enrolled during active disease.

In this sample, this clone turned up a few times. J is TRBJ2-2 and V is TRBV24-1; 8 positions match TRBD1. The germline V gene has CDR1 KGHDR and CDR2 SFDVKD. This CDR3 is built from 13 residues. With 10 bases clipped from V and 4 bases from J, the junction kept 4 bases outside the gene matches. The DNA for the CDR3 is TGTGCCACGGAGGACAGGGTCACCGGGGAGCTGTTTTTT. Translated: CATEDRVTGELFF.

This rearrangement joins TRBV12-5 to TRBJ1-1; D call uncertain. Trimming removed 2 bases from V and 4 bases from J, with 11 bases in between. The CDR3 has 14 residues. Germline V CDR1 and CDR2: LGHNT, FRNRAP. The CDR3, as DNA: TGTGCTAGTGGTTTGCTGGGTCGGGGCACTGAAGCTTTCTTT. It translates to CASGLLGRGTEAFF.

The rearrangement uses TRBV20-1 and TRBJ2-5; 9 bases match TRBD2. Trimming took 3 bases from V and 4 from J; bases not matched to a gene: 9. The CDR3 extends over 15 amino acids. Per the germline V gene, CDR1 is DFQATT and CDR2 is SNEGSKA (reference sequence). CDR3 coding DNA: TGCAGTGCTAGTGGTAGCGGGGGAGAGGGAGAGACCCAGTACTTC. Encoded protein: CSASGSGGEGETQYF.

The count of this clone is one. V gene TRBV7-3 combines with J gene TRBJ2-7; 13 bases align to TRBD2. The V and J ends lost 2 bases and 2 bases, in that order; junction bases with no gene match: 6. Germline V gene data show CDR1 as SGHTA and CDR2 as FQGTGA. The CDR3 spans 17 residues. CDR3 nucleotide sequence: TGTGCCAGCAGCTTATTAGCACTAGCGGGGGGGCCCTACGAGCAGTACTTC. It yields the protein CASSLLALAGGPYEQYF.

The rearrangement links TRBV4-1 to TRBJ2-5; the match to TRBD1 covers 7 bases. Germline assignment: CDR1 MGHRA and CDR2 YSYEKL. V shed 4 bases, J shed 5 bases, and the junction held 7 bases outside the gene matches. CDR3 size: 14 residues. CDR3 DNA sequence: TGCGCCAGCAGCCCTCCGACAGGGCGGGAGACCCAGTACTTC. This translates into CASSPPTGRETQYF.

The CDR3 DNA sequence: TGTGCCAGCAGCGGGGGACAGGGCCGCACAGATACGCAGTATTTT. Translated, it gives CASSGGQGRTDTQYF. This rearrangement joins TRBV7-3 to TRBJ2-3, with 9 bases that match TRBD1. Germline loops: CDR1 SGHTA, CDR2 FQGTGA. CDR3 size: 15 residues. V shed 5 bases, J shed 1 base, and the junction held 4 bases outside the gene matches.

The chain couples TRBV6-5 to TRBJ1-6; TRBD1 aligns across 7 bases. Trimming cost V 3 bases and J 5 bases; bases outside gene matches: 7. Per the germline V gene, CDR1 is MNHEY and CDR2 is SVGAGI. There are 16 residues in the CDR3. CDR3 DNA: TGTGCCAGCAGTTATAACCCGACAGGGCATAATTCACCCCTCCACTTT. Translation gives CASSYNPTGHNSPLHF.

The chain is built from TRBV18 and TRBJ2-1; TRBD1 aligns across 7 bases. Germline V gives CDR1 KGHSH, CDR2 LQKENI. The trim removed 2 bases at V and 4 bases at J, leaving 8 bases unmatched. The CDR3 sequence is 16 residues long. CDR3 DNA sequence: TGTGCCAGCTCACCAACCGACAGGGAACTTTACAATGAGCAGTTCTTC. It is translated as CASSPTDRELYNEQFF.

CDR3 region: CASSIRTGGQETQYF. CDR3 DNA: TGTGCCAGTAGTATACGGACAGGGGGTCAAGAGACCCAGTACTTC. The chain couples TRBV19 to TRBJ2-5; 10 bases are shared with TRBD1. After removal of 2 bases from V and 2 bases from J, the junction contained 2 bases not matched to a gene. This CDR3 is 15 amino acids long. CDR1 LNHDA and CDR2 SQIVND come from the germline V gene (reference sequence).

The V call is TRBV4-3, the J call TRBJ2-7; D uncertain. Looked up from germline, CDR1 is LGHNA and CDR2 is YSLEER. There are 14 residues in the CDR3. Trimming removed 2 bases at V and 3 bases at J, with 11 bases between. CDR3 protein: CASSQLSFDYEQYF. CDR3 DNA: TGCGCCAGCAGCCAACTGAGTTTTGACTACGAGCAGTACTTC.

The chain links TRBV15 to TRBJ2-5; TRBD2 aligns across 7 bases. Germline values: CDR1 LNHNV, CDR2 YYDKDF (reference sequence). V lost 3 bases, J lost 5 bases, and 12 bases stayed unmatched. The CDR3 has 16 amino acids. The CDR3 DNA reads TGTGCCACCAGCAGGGGGCTAGCGGCGGCAAGGGAGACCCAGTACTTC. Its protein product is CATSRGLAAARETQYF.

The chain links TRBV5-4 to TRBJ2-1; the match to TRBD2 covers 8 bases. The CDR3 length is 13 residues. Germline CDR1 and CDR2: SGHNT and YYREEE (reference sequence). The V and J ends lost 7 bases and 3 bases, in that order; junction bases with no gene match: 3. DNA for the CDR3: TGTGCCAGCTTGGGGACTAGCTACAATGAGCAGTTCTTC. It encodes CASLGTSYNEQFF. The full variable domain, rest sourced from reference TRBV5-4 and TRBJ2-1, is ETGVTQSPTHLIKTRGQQVTLRCSSQSGHNTVSWYQQALGQGPQFIFQYYREEENGRGNFPPRFSGLQFPNYSSELNVNALELDDSALYLCASLGTSYNEQFFGPGTRLTVL.